The 4 T cell receptor beta chains reported below all come from one sample, sequenced in a study of CD8 T cells in Susac syndrome. Reverse transcription used about 0.45 to 1 ug RNA and random hexamers. TCRdb independently ran MiXCR on the immunoSEQ multiplex PCR reads; one entry per CDR3 protein. This table has approximately 270,000 distinct CDR3 sequences, 93% appearing once. Sequencing was carried out using CD4+ T cells from PBMCs. Receptor source: a human donor with multiple sclerosis.

The V and J genes are TRBV19 and TRBJ2-7, with no clear D. CDR1 LNHDA and CDR2 SQIVND come from the germline V gene (reference sequence). V shed 5 bases and J shed 7 bases, with 15 bases lying between them. The CDR3 runs 13 residues. CDR3 bases: TGTGCCAGTAGTGCCGACCTGTTCGGAGAGCAGTACTTC. Amino acids: CASSADLFGEQYF.

The chain has TRBV4-1 and TRBJ1-2; 7 bases line up with TRBD1. V dropped 4 bases and J dropped 4; count of bases not matched to a gene: 9. CDR1 is MGHRA and CDR2 is YSYEKL in the germline V gene. This CDR3 contains 15 residues. Here the CDR3 DNA reads TGCGCCAGCAGCCCAGCGACAGGGTGGACCTATGGCTACACCTTC. This codes for CASSPATGWTYGYTF.

The chain joins TRBV9 to TRBJ2-2; weak D call: TRBD2 (5 bases). The V end was cut by 0 bases, the J end by 5 bases, with 11 bases between. Germline CDR1 SGDLS, CDR2 YYNGEE. This CDR3 is 15 amino acids long. The DNA for the CDR3 is TGTGCCAGCAGCGTAGGGGCCCGCGGGACCGGGGAGCTGTTTTTT. It encodes CASSVGARGTGELFF.

V usage is TRBV10-3 and J usage is TRBJ1-1; possible D gene TRBD1, 6 bases. V dropped 3 bases and J dropped 2 bases, with 13 bases sitting between them. CDR1 is ENHRY and CDR2 is SYGVKD in the germline V gene. The CDR3 sequence is 15 residues long. CDR3 loop: CAISDPGQPNTEAFF. The CDR3 DNA reads TGTGCCATCAGTGATCCGGGACAACCTAACACTGAAGCTTTCTTT.